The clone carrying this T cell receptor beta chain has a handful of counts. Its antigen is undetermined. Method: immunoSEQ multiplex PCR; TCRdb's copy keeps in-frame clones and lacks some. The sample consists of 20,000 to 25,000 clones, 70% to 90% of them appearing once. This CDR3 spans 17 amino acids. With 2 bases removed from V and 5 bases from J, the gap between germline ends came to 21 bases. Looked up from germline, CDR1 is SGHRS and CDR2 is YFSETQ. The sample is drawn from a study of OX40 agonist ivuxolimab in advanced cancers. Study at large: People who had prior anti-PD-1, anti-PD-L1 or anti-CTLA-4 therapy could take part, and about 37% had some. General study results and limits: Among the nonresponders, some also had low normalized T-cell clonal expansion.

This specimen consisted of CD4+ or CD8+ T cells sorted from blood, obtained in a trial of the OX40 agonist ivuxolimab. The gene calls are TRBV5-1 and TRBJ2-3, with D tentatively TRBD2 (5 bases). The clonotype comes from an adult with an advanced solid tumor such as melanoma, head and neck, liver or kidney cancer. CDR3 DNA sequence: TGCGCCAGCAGCTTCGCGGGTCATTTGGGTACGGAAGATACGCAGTATTTT. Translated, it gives CASSFAGHLGTEDTQYF.